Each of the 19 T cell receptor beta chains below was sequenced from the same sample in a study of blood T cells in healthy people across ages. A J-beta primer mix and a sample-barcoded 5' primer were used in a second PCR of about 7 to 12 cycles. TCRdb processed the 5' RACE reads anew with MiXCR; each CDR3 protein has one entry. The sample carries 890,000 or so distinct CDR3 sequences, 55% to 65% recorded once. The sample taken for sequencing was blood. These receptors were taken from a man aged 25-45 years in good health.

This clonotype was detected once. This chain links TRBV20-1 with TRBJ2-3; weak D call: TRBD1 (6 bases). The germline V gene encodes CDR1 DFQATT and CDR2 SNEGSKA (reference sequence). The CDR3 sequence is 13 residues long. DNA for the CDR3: TGCAATGGCAACAGGGCAGGGACAGATACGCAGTATTTT. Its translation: CNGNRAGTDTQYF.

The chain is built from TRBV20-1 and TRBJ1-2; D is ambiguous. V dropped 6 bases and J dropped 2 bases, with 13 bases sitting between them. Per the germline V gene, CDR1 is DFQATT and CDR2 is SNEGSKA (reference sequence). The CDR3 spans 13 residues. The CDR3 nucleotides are TGCAGTGCCGCACCGGGATCGAACTATGGCTACACCTTC. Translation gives CSAAPGSNYGYTF.

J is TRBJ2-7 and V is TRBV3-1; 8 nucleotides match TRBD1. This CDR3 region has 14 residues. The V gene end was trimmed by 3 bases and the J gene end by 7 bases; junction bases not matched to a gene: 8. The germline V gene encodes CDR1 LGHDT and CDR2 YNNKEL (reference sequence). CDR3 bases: TGTGCCAGCAGCCAGGGTCAGGGGGCGCTTGAGCAGTACTTC. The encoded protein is CASSQGQGALEQYF.

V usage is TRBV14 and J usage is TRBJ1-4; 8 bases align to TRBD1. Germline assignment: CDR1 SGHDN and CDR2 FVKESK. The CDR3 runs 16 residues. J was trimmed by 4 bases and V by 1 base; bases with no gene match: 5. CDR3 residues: CASSQGDRTLNEKLFF. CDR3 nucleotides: TGTGCCAGCAGCCAAGGGGACAGGACACTTAATGAAAAACTGTTTTTT.

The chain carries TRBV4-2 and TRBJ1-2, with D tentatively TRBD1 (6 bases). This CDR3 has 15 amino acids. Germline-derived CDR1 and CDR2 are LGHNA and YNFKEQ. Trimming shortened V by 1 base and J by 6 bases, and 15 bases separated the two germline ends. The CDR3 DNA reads TGTGCCAGCAGCCAAGTCACAGAGACAGGTCATGGCTACACCTTC. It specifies CASSQVTETGHGYTF.

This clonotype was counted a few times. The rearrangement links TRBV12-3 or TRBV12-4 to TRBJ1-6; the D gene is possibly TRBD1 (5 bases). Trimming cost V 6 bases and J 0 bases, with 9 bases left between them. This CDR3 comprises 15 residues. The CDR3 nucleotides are TGTGCCAGCAGCGACAGCAGCTCCTATAATTCACCCCTCCACTTT. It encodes CASSDSSSYNSPLHF.

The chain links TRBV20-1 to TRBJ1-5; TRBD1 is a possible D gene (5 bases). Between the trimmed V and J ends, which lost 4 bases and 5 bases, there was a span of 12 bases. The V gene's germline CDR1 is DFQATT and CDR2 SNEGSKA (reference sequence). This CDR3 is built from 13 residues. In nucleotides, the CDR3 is TGCAGTGCTATAGAGGGGCATCATCAGCCCCAGCATTTT. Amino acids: CSAIEGHHQPQHF.

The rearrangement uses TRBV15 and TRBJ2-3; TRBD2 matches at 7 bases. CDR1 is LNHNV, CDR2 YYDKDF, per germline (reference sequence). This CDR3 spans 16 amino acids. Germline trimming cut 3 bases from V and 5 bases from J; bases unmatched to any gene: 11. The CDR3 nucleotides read TGTGCCACCAGCAGGGTGACTGCCGGCGGGGGAGATACGCAGTATTTT. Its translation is CATSRVTAGGGDTQYF.

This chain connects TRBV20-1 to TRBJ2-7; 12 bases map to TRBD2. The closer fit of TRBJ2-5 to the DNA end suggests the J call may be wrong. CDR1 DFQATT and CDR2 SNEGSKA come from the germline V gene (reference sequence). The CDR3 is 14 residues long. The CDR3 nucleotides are TGCAGTGCTAGTACTAGCGGGGGGTCGGAGACCCAGTACTTC. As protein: CSASTSGGSETQYF.

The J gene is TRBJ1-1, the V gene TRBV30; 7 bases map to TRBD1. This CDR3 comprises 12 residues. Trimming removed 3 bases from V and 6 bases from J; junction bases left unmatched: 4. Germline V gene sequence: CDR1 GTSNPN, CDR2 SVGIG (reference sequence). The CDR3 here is CAWSNQGAEAFF. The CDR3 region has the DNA TGTGCCTGGAGCAACCAGGGGGCTGAAGCTTTCTTT.

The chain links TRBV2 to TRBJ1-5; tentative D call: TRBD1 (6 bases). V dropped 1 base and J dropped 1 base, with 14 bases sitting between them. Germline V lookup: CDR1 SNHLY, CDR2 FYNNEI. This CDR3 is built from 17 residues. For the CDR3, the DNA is TGTGCCAGCAGTGAAGGTGGGCAGGGGAGGAGCAATCAGCCCCAGCATTTT. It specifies CASSEGGQGRSNQPQHF.

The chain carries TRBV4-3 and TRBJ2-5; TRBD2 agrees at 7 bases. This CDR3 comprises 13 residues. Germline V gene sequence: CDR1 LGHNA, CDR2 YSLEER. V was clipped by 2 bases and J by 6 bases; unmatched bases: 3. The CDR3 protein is CASSQSTSQTQYF. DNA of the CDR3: TGCGCCAGCAGCCAATCGACTAGCCAGACCCAGTACTTC.

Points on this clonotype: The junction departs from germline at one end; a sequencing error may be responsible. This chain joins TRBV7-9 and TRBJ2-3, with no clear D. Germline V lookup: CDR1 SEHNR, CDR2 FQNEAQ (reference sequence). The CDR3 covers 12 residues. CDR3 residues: CTSSPTIWWQYF. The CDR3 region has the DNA TGTACCAGCAGCCCGACGATCTGGTGGCAGTATTTT. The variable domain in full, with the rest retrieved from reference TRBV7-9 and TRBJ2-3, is DTGVSQNPRHKITKRGQNVTFRCDPISEHNRLYWYRQTLGQGPEFLTYFQNEAQLEKSRLLSDRFSAERPKGSFSTLEIQRTEQGDSAMYLCTSSPTIWWQYFGPGTRLTVL.

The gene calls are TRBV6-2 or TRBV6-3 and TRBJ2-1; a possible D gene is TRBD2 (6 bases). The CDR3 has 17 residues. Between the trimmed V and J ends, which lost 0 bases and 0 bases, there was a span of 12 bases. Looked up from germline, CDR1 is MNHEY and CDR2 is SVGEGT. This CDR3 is CASSYSGRGTSYNEQFF. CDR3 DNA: TGTGCCAGCAGTTACTCGGGGCGGGGCACCTCCTACAATGAGCAGTTCTTC.

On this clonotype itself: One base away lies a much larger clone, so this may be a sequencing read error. DNA of the CDR3: TGCGCCAGCAGCTTGGAAAAGTGGAATGAGCAGTTCTTC. It translates to CASSLEKWNEQFF. The rearrangement links TRBV5-1 to TRBJ2-1; D is undetermined. The CDR3 runs 13 residues. Germline CDR1 and CDR2: SGHRS and YFSETQ. The V and J ends lost 0 bases and 7 bases respectively, with 8 bases between them. The entire variable domain, with the rest obtained from reference TRBV5-1 and TRBJ2-1, is as follows: KAGVTQTPRYLIKTRGQQVTLSCSPISGHRSVSWYQQTPGQGLQFLFEYFSETQRNKGNFPGRFSGRQFSNSRSEMNVSTLELGDSALYLCASSLEKWNEQFFGPGTRLTVL.

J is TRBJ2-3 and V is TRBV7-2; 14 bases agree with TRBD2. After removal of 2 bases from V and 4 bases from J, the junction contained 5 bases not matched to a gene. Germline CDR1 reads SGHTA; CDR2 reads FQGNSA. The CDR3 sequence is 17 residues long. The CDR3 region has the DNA TGTGCCAGCAGCTTACCGACTAGCGGGGGGGCCTCAGATACGCAGTATTTT. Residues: CASSLPTSGGASDTQYF. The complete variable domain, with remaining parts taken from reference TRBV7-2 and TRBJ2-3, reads GAGVSQSPSNKVTEKGKDVELRCDPISGHTALYWYRQSLGQGLEFLIYFQGNSAPDKSGLPSDRFSAERTGGSVSTLTIQRTQQEDSAVYLCASSLPTSGGASDTQYFGPGTRLTVL.

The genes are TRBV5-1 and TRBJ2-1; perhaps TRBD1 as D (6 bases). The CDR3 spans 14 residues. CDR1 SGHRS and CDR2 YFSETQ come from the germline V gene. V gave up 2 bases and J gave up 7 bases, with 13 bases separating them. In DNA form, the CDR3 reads TGCGCCAGCAGCTTTTCAGGGGCGAGGAATGAGCAGTTCTTC. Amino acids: CASSFSGARNEQFF.

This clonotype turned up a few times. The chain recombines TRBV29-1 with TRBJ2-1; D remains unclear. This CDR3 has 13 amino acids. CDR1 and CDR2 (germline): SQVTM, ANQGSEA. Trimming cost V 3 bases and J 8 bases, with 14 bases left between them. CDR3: CSVDPSFGYEQFF. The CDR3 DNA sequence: TGCAGCGTTGATCCCTCGTTCGGGTATGAGCAGTTCTTC.

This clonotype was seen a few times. The CDR3 loop is CASSPSGQNYEQYF. Written as DNA, the CDR3 is TGTGCCAGCAGCCCCTCCGGACAGAACTACGAGCAGTACTTC. The chain carries TRBV11-2 and TRBJ2-7, with D possibly being TRBD1 (6 bases). CDR1 is SGHAT, CDR2 FQNNGV, per germline. Between the trimmed V and J ends, which lost 5 bases and 3 bases, there was a span of 14 bases. The CDR3 is 14 residues long.